Listed here is a single T cell receptor (beta chain). Germline values: CDR1 SGHTA, CDR2 FQGNSA. This CDR3 contains 15 residues. V was pared by 5 bases and J by 1 base, with 7 bases of the junction left unmatched. These data are taken from a study of blood T cell repertoires in COVID-19. In the authors' workflow: Estimation of nucleated cell counts was performed using reference gene primer amplification. Repertoires were generated with immunoSEQ multiplex PCR, while TCRdb's copy carries only in-frame clones and drops some. That table furnishes V, J and clone size, whereas the DNA furnished D and trimming. The repertoire holds around 150,000 clones, with approximately 83% as singletons.

The sequence was obtained from a woman older than 75 with active or convalescent COVID-19. Sequencing was performed on peripheral blood. The chain couples TRBV7-2 to TRBJ1-1; 7 positions match TRBD1. The CDR3 DNA reads TGTGCCAGCAGCAGTACTTCAGGGGGGAACACTGAAGCTTTCTTT. Protein: CASSSTSGGNTEAFF. The complete variable domain, with remaining parts taken from reference TRBV7-2 and TRBJ1-1, reads GAGVSQSPSNKVTEKGKDVELRCDPISGHTALYWYRQSLGQGLEFLIYFQGNSAPDKSGLPSDRFSAERTGGSVSTLTIQRTQQEDSAVYLCASSSTSGGNTEAFFGQGTRLTVV.